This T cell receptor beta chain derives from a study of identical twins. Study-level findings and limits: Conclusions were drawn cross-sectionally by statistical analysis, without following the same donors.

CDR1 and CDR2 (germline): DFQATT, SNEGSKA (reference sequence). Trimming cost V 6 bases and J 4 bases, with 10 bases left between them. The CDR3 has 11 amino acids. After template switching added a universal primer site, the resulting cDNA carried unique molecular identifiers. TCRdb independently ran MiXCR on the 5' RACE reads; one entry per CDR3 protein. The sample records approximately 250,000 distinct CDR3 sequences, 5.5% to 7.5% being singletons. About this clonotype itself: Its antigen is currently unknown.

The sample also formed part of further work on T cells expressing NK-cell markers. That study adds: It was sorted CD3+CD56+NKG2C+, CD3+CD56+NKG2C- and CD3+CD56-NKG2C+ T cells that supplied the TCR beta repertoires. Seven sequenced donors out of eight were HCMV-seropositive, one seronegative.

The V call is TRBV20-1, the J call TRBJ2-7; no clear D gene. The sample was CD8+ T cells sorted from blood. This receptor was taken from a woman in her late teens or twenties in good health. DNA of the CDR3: TGCAGTGCCCGGGTGGGTTACGAGCAGTACTTC. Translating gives CSARVGYEQYF.